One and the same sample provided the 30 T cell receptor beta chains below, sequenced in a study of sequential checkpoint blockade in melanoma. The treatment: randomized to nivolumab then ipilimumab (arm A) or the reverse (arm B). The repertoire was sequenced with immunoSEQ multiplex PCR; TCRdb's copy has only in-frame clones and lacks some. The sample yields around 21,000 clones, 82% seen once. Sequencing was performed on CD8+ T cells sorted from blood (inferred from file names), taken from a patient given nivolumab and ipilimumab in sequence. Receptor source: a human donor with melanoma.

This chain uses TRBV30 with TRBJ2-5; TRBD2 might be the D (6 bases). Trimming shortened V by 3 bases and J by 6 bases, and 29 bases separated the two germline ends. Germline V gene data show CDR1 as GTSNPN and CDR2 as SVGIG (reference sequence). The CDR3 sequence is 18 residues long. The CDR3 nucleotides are TGTGCCTGGAGCGTACCTATTTTAGGCGGGACGGACGAGAAGACCCAGTACTTC. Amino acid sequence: CAWSVPILGGTDEKTQYF.

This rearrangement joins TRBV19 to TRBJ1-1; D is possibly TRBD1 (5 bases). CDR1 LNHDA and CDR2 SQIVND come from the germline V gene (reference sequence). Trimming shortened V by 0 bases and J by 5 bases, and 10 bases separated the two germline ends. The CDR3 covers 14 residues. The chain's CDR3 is CASSIEAEGTEAFF. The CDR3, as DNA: TGTGCCAGTAGTATAGAAGCGGAGGGGACTGAAGCTTTCTTT.

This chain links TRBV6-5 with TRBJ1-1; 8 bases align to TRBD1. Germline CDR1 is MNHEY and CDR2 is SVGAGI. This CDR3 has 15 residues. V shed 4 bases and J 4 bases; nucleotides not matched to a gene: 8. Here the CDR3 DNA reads TGTGCCAGCAGTTCAACTGGGACAGGCATCACTGAAGCTTTCTTT. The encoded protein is CASSSTGTGITEAFF.

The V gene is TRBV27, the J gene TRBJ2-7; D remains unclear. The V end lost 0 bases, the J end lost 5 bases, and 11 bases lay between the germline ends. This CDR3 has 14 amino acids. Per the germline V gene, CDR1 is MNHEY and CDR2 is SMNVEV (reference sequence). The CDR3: CASSLSQRGDEQYF. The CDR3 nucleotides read TGTGCCAGCAGTTTATCCCAAAGAGGAGACGAGCAGTACTTC.

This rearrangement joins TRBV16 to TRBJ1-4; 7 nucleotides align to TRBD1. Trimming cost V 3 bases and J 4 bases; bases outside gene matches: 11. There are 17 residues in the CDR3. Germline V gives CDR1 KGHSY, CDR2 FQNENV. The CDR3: CASSHSPGQKYNEKLFF. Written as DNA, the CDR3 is TGTGCCAGCAGCCATTCCCCGGGACAGAAATATAATGAAAAACTGTTTTTT.

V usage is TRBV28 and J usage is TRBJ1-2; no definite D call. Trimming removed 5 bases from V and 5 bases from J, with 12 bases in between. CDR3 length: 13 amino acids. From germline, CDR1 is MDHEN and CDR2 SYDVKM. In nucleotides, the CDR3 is TGTGCCAGCAGTCCCCCCGTACAATATGGCTACACCTTC. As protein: CASSPPVQYGYTF.

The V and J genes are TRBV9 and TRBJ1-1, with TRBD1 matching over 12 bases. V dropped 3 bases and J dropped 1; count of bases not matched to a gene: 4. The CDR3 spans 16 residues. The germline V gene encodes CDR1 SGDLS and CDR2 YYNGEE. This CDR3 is CASSAGQGAGNTEAFF. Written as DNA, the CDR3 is TGTGCCAGCAGCGCGGGACAGGGGGCGGGGAACACTGAAGCTTTCTTT.

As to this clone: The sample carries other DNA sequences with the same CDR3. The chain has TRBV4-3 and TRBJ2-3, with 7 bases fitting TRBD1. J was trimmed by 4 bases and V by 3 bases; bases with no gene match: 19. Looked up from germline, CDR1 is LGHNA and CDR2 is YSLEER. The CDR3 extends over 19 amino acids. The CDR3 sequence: CASSQELLADRARADTQYF. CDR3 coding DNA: TGCGCCAGCAGCCAGGAGCTCCTCGCCGACAGGGCACGGGCAGATACGCAGTATTTT.

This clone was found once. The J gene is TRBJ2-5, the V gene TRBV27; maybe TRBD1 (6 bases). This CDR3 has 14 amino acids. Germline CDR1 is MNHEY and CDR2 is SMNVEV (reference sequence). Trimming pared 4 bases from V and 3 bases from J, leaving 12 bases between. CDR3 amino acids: CASSSIDRKETQYF. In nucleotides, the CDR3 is TGTGCCAGCAGTTCGATAGACAGGAAAGAGACCCAGTACTTC.

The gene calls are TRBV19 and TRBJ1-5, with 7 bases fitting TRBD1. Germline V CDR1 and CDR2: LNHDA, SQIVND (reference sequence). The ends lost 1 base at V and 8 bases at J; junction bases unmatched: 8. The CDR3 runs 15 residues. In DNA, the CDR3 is TGTGCCAGTAGTATAGGGGTAGGGGGCTGGGAGCCCCAGCATTTT. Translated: CASSIGVGGWEPQHF.

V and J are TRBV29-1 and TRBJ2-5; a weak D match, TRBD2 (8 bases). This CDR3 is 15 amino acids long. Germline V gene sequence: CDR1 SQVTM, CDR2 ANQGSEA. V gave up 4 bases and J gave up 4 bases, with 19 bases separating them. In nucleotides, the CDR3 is TGCAGCGTTGCGGGAGGGGACAGTTATGGAGAGACCCAGTACTTC. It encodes CSVAGGDSYGETQYF. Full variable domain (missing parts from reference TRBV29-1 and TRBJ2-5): SAVISQKPSRDICQRGTSLTIQCQVDSQVTMMFWYRQQPGQSLTLIATANQGSEATYESGFVIDKFPISRPNLTFSTLTVSNMSPEDSSIYLCSVAGGDSYGETQYFGPGTRLLVL.

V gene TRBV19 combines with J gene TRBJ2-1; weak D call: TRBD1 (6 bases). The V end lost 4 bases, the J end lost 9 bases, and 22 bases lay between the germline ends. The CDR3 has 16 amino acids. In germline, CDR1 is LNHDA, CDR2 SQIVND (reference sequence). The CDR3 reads CASSTYRDRPLSEQFF. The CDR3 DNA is TGTGCCAGTAGTACCTACCGCGACAGGCCTCTGAGTGAGCAGTTCTTC.

The CDR3 protein is CASSPGTGVEYVLHF. The CDR3 DNA is TGTGCCAGCAGCCCCGGGACAGGGGTCGAGTATGTCCTCCACTTT. The chain couples TRBV28 to TRBJ1-6, with TRBD1 identical over 10 bases. The J segment lost 15 bases and the V segment lost 6 bases, leaving 14 bases of the junction unmatched. The CDR3 totals 15 residues. Germline-derived CDR1 and CDR2 are MDHEN and SYDVKM.

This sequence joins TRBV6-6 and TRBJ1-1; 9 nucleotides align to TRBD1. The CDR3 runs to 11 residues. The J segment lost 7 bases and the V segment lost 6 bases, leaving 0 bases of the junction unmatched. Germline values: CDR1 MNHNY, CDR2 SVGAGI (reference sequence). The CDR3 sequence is CASRTGGEAFF. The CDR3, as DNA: TGTGCCAGCAGGACAGGGGGTGAAGCTTTCTTT.

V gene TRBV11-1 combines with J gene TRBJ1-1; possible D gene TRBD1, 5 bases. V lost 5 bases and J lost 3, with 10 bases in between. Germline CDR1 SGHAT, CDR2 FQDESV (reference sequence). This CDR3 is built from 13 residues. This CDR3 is CASSMGGHTEAFF. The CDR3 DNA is TGTGCCAGCAGCATGGGGGGTCACACTGAAGCTTTCTTT.

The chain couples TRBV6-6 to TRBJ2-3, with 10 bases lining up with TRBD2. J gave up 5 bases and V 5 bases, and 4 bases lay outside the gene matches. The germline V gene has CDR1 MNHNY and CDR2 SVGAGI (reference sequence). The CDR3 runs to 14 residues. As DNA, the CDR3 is TGTGCCAGCAGTCGTCGACTAGCGGGAGATACGCAGTATTTT. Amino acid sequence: CASSRRLAGDTQYF.

The CDR3, as DNA: TGTGCCAGCAGTGACGGACAGGCGAACACCGGGGAGCTGTTTTTT. Translated: CASSDGQANTGELFF. The V gene is TRBV2, the J gene TRBJ2-2; TRBD1 aligns across 7 bases. Trimming removed 3 bases from V and 0 bases from J; junction bases left unmatched: 1. Germline V gene data show CDR1 as SNHLY and CDR2 as FYNNEI. The CDR3 sequence is 15 residues long.

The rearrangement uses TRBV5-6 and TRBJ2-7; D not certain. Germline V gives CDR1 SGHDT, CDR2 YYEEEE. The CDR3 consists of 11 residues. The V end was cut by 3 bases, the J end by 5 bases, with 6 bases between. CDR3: CASSSSNEQYF. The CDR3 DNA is TGTGCCAGCAGCTCTTCTAACGAGCAGTACTTC.

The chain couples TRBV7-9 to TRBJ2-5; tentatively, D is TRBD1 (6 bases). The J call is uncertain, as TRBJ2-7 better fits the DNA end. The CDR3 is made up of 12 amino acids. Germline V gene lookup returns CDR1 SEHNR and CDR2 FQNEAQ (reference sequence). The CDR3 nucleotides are TGTGCCAGCAGTCGGCAGGGGTACGAGCAGTACTTC. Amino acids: CASSRQGYEQYF.

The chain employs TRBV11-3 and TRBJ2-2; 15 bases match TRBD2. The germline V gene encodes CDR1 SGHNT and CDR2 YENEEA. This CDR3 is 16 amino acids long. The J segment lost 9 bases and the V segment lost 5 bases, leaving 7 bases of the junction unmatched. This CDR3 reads CASSPRTSGGARELFF. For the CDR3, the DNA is TGTGCCAGCAGCCCCAGGACTAGCGGGGGGGCCCGGGAGCTGTTTTTT.

The CDR3 sequence is CASSQWAGRSTEAFF. CDR3 DNA sequence: TGCGCCAGCAGCCAATGGGCCGGGAGGAGCACTGAAGCTTTCTTT. The rearrangement joins TRBV4-3 to TRBJ1-1, with no clear D. The CDR3 extends over 15 amino acids. Germline assignment: CDR1 LGHNA and CDR2 YSLEER. Trimming took 2 bases from V and 4 from J, leaving 14 bases between them.

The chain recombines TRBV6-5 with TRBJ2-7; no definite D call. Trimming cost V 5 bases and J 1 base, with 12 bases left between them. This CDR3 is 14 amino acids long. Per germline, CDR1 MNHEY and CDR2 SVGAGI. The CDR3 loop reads CASSEVRWSYEQYF. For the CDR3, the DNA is TGTGCCAGCAGTGAAGTTCGGTGGTCCTACGAGCAGTACTTC.

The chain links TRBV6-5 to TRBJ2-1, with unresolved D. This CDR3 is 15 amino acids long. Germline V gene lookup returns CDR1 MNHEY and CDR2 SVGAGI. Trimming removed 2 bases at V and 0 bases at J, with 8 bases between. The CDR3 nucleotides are TGTGCCAGCAGTTACGAAGGAGCCTCCTACAATGAGCAGTTCTTC. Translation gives CASSYEGASYNEQFF.

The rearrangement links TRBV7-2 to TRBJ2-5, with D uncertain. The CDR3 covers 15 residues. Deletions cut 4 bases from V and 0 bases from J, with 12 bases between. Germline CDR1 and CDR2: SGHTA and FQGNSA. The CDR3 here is CASSYRPGYQETQYF. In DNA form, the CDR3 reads TGTGCCAGCAGCTACCGACCCGGGTACCAAGAGACCCAGTACTTC.

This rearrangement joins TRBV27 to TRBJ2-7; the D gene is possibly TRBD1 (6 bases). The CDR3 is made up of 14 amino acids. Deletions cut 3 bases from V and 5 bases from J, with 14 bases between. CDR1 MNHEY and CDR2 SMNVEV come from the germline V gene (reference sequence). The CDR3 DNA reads TGTGCCAGCAGTTTGATTCAGGGGAGCCACGAGCAGTACTTC. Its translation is CASSLIQGSHEQYF.

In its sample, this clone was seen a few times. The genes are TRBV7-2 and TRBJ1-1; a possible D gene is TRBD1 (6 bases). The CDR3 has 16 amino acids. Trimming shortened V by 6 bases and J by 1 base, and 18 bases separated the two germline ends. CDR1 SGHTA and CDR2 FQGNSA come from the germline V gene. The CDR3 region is CASRVSPGTRNTEAFF. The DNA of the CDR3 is TGTGCCAGCAGAGTTTCGCCCGGGACAAGGAACACTGAAGCTTTCTTT.

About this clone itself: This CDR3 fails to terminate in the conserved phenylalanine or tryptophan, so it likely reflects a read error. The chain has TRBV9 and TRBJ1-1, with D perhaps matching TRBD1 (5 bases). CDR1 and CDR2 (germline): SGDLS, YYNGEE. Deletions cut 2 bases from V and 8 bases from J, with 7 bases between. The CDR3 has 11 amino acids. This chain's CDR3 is CASSVGGEAFL. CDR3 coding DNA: TGTGCCAGCAGCGTTGGGGGGGAAGCTTTCCTT.

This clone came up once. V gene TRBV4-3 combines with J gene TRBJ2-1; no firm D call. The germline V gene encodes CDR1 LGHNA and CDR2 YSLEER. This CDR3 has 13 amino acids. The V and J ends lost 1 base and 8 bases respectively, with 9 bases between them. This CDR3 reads CASSQGPQYEQFF. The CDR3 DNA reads TGCGCCAGCAGCCAAGGGCCACAGTATGAGCAGTTCTTC.

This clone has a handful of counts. CDR3 DNA sequence: TGTGCCAGCAGCCCGGGGACAGGGTGGGGGAAACTGTTTTTT. It encodes CASSPGTGWGKLFF. The chain recombines TRBV12-1 with TRBJ1-4; TRBD1 is taken as the D call from the table, unchecked against the DNA. TRBV12-1 is designated a pseudogene. This CDR3 has 14 amino acids.

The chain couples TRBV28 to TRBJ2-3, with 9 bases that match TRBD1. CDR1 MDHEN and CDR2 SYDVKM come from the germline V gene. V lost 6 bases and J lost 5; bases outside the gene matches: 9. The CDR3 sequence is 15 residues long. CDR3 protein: CASRPDRGAGDTQYF. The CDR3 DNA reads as TGTGCCAGCAGACCCGACAGGGGGGCAGGAGATACGCAGTATTTT.